Below are 21 T cell receptor beta chains sequenced from a single sample in a study of monozygotic twins with inflammatory bowel disease. TCRdb reprocessed the 5' RACE reads, keeping one entry per CDR3 protein, no DNA. The sample has about 150,000 distinct CDR3 sequences. Sequenced: blood. Receptor source: a human donor with ulcerative colitis or Crohn's disease, or a healthy co-twin of an affected twin (not recorded which).

The V call is TRBV5-1, the J call TRBJ1-5; TCRdb's D gene call, TRBD1, goes unchecked for lack of DNA. Germline assignment: CDR1 SGHRS and CDR2 YFSETQ. The CDR3 runs 16 residues. This chain's CDR3 is CASSLGLNRANQPQHF.

The chain links TRBV20-1 to TRBJ2-2. Germline CDR1 reads DFQATT; CDR2 reads SNEGSKA (reference sequence). The CDR3 has 13 amino acids. The CDR3 sequence is CSASGRSGGELFF.

The chain couples TRBV12-3 or TRBV12-4 to TRBJ2-5; TCRdb's assignment of TRBD2 cannot be checked, as there is no DNA. There are 15 residues in the CDR3. CDR3 residues: CASSLLETSSETQYF.

The chain uses TRBV19 and TRBJ1-1. Germline V lookup: CDR1 LNHDA, CDR2 SQIVND (reference sequence). CDR3 length: 14 residues. The chain's CDR3 is CASSIRVMNTEAFF.

The J gene is TRBJ2-6, the V gene TRBV4-2. Per the germline V gene, CDR1 is LGHNA and CDR2 is YNFKEQ. The CDR3 consists of 16 residues. Here the CDR3 reads CASSFQTGSGANVLTF.

This rearrangement joins TRBV18 to TRBJ1-4. This CDR3 has 14 residues. CDR1 and CDR2 from the germline V gene are KGHSH and LQKENI. The CDR3 here is CASSPYATNEKLFF.

The J gene is TRBJ2-1, the V gene TRBV14; the TRBD1 assignment by TCRdb is unverifiable without DNA. CDR3 size: 17 residues. CDR1 and CDR2 from the germline V gene are SGHDN and FVKESK. CDR3 amino acids: CASSQEATGAYYNEQFF.

The CDR3 loop is CASSSPGRRNEQFF. The chain employs TRBV25-1 and TRBJ2-1; TCRdb proposes TRBD1, but this gene call is untestable without DNA. The CDR3 runs 14 residues. CDR1 MGHDK and CDR2 SYGVNS come from the germline V gene.

The chain couples TRBV5-1 to TRBJ2-5; TCRdb reports TRBD2, a call that lacks DNA to check it against. Germline CDR1 is SGHRS and CDR2 is YFSETQ. CDR3 size: 16 residues. CDR3 sequence: CASSPRLAGDSGTQYF.

By frequency, this clonotype registers medium-sized. The rearrangement links TRBV28 to TRBJ2-3; TCRdb's D call, TRBD2, is unchecked because there is no DNA. Germline V gives CDR1 MDHEN, CDR2 SYDVKM. The CDR3 consists of 16 residues. CDR3 region: CASSLPEREEGDTQYF. The whole variable domain, filled in from reference TRBV28 and TRBJ2-3, reads DVKVTQSSRYLVKRTGEKVFLECVQDMDHENMFWYRQDPGLGLRLIYFSYDVKMKEKGDIPEGYSVSREKKERFSLILESASTNQTSMYLCASSLPEREEGDTQYFGPGTRLTVL.

The rearrangement uses TRBV7-6 and TRBJ2-3; the TCRdb call, TRBD1, lacks DNA for checking. CDR1 is SGHVS and CDR2 is FNYEAQ in the germline V gene. CDR3 length equals 15 residues. CDR3 amino acids: CASSLTRGTTDTQYF.

The chain combines TRBV6-2 or TRBV6-3 with TRBJ2-1; the D call from TCRdb, TRBD2, cannot be confirmed without DNA. Germline CDR1 reads MNHEY; CDR2 reads SVGEGT. This CDR3 is built from 16 residues. This chain's CDR3 is CASSHITSGSYNEQFF.

The gene calls are TRBV5-1 and TRBJ1-5; TCRdb names TRBD1, which stays unverified in the absence of DNA. The CDR3 is made up of 15 amino acids. CDR1 and CDR2 (germline): SGHRS, YFSETQ. This CDR3 is CASSFGSDGLQPQHF.

V is TRBV9 and J is TRBJ1-1; the TRBD1 assignment by TCRdb is unverifiable without DNA. CDR3 length: 16 residues. CDR1 and CDR2 (germline): SGDLS, YYNGEE. CDR3 loop: CASSVATGALGTEAFF. The full variable domain, in which reference TRBV9 and TRBJ1-1 provide the parts outside the CDR3, is DSGVTQTPKHLITATGQRVTLRCSPRSGDLSVYWYQQSLDQGLQFLIQYYNGEERAKGNILERFSAQQFPDLHSELNLSSLELGDSALYFCASSVATGALGTEAFFGQGTRLTVV.

This CDR3 reads CASSTSRVGGGNTEAFF. This rearrangement joins TRBV19 to TRBJ1-1. The V gene's germline CDR1 is LNHDA and CDR2 SQIVND (reference sequence). This CDR3 is 17 amino acids long.

V is TRBV6-1 and J is TRBJ1-2; as DNA is missing, the TRBD1 call by TCRdb cannot be tested. Germline assignment: CDR1 MNHNS and CDR2 SASEGT. The CDR3 consists of 14 residues. CDR3 residues: CASGRGQEGYGYTF.

This sequence joins TRBV7-8 and TRBJ1-1. This CDR3 has 15 amino acids. Per germline, CDR1 SGHVS and CDR2 FQNEAQ. CDR3 loop: CASSLERFMNTEAFF.

The rearrangement links TRBV7-9 to TRBJ2-3; the D gene TCRdb calls, TRBD1, cannot be checked with no DNA. CDR1 and CDR2 from the germline V gene are SEHNR and FQNEAQ (reference sequence). This CDR3 spans 12 amino acids. The CDR3 spells CASSPRQGTQYF.

This chain links TRBV7-3 with TRBJ1-2. The germline gives CDR1 SGHTA, CDR2 FQGTGA. This CDR3 region has 15 residues. The CDR3 spells CASSLYEASNYGYTF.

The chain recombines TRBV10-3 with TRBJ1-4; TCRdb outputs TRBD1, but without DNA this stays unchecked. The CDR3 runs to 14 residues. Germline lookup yields CDR1 ENHRY and CDR2 SYGVKD. CDR3 residues: CAIRNGGGNEKLFF.

The V and J genes are TRBV7-2 and TRBJ1-6; TCRdb picks TRBD1, but there is no DNA to check that call. Per the germline V gene, CDR1 is SGHTA and CDR2 is FQGNSA. The CDR3 has 14 amino acids. The CDR3: CASRLDRLNSPLHF.